One sample yielded the 28 T cell receptor beta chains listed below, sequenced in a study of technical replicates of blood from several donors. The method was immunoSEQ multiplex PCR; TCRdb's version includes in-frame clones alone and lacks a portion of them. The table includes around 97,000 clones, about 95% detected once. The specimen was T cells isolated from PBMCs. The receptors derive from a human donor in good health.

The J gene is TRBJ2-7, the V gene TRBV4-2, with D possibly TRBD2 on 6 matching bases. Germline V gene sequence: CDR1 LGHNA, CDR2 YNFKEQ. V was pared by 0 bases and J by 2 bases, with 8 bases between. The CDR3 loop spans 14 amino acids. DNA of the CDR3: TGTGCCAGCAGCCAAGACAGGAGGGCCTACGAGCAGTACTTC. Amino acids: CASSQDRRAYEQYF.

The J gene is TRBJ2-7, the V gene TRBV28; maybe TRBD1 (6 bases). This CDR3 has 14 amino acids. Germline V gene sequence: CDR1 MDHEN, CDR2 SYDVKM. Trimming took 8 bases from V and 0 from J, leaving 14 bases between them. CDR3 coding DNA: TGTGCCAGCGGACAGATCGCTCCCTCCTACGAGCAGTACTTC. Translated, it gives CASGQIAPSYEQYF.

V is TRBV28 and J is TRBJ1-1; no definite D call. V was trimmed by 3 bases and J by 5 bases, leaving 4 bases between them. The CDR3 is 11 residues long. Germline V gene data show CDR1 as MDHEN and CDR2 as SYDVKM. Here the CDR3 reads CASSFGTEAFF. For the CDR3, the DNA is TGTGCCAGCAGTTTCGGGACTGAAGCTTTCTTT.

For the CDR3, the DNA is TGTGCCAGCAGCCTGAGTTACCCGATCGATGAGCAGTTCTTC. The encoded protein is CASSLSYPIDEQFF. This rearrangement joins TRBV7-2 to TRBJ2-1; the D is unclear. Trimming shortened V by 5 bases and J by 8 bases, and 16 bases separated the two germline ends. Germline V gene data show CDR1 as SGHTA and CDR2 as FQGNSA. The CDR3 extends over 14 amino acids.

This chain links TRBV6-1 with TRBJ2-1; no firm D call. CDR3 length equals 12 residues. Deletions cut 2 bases from V and 7 bases from J, with 6 bases between. Per the germline V gene, CDR1 is MNHNS and CDR2 is SASEGT. CDR3 sequence: CASSEFQNEQFF. CDR3 sequence (DNA): TGTGCCAGCAGTGAATTCCAGAATGAGCAGTTCTTC.

The chain carries TRBV4-3 and TRBJ2-4; tentative D call: TRBD1 (5 bases). The CDR3 covers 15 residues. Germline CDR1 reads LGHNA; CDR2 reads YSLEER. Trimming removed 2 bases at V and 8 bases at J, with 16 bases between. The CDR3 protein is CASSQSVGVRDIQYF. The CDR3 DNA is TGCGCCAGCAGCCAATCCGTAGGGGTTCGGGACATTCAGTACTTC.

The V gene is TRBV6-6, the J gene TRBJ2-1, with D uncertain. This CDR3 region has 13 residues. Trimming took off 2 bases at V and 5 bases at J, with 7 bases between the two ends. Germline V gene data show CDR1 as MNHNY and CDR2 as SVGAGI (reference sequence). CDR3 protein: CASSYPLNNEQFF. Written as DNA, the CDR3 is TGTGCCAGCAGTTACCCCCTAAACAATGAGCAGTTCTTC.

This clone appeared once. V is TRBV18 and J is TRBJ1-2, with 7 bases aligning to TRBD1. This CDR3 spans 15 amino acids. In germline, CDR1 is KGHSH, CDR2 LQKENI. V lost 4 bases to trimming and J lost 8 bases; unmatched junction nucleotides: 13. The CDR3 reads CASSRPTDRADGYTF. In DNA, the CDR3 is TGTGCCAGCTCACGCCCCACAGACAGGGCGGACGGCTACACCTTC.

Here the CDR3 reads CASEGGGYGYTF. CDR3 coding DNA: TGTGCCAGCGAGGGAGGAGGGTATGGCTACACCTTC. This chain joins TRBV6-1 and TRBJ1-2; D is uncertain. V gave up 8 bases and J gave up 5 bases, with 12 bases separating them. This CDR3 is 12 amino acids long. The germline V gene has CDR1 MNHNS and CDR2 SASEGT.

This chain joins TRBV7-3 and TRBJ2-3, with 9 bases identical to TRBD2. CDR3 size: 15 residues. Trimming removed 2 bases from V and 3 bases from J; junction bases left unmatched: 3. Germline-derived CDR1 and CDR2 are SGHTA and FQGTGA. The chain's CDR3 is CASSLAGLATDTQYF. CDR3 DNA: TGTGCCAGCAGCTTAGCCGGACTAGCGACAGATACGCAGTATTTT.

The chain joins TRBV2 to TRBJ1-3, with D perhaps matching TRBD1 (5 bases). CDR1 SNHLY and CDR2 FYNNEI come from the germline V gene. Trimming left V 1 base short and J 4 bases short, with 14 bases between. This CDR3 has 16 amino acids. The CDR3 is CASSEEPQGYGNTIYF. For the CDR3, the DNA is TGTGCCAGCAGTGAAGAACCCCAGGGTTACGGAAACACCATATATTTT.

The rearrangement joins TRBV6-5 to TRBJ2-7; weak D call: TRBD2 (5 bases). The germline V gene encodes CDR1 MNHEY and CDR2 SVGAGI. This CDR3 is 12 amino acids long. V was clipped by 11 bases and J by 7 bases, with 18 bases between them. CDR3 amino acids: CALTTPRGEQYF. The DNA of the CDR3 is TGTGCCTTAACGACCCCTCGGGGTGAGCAGTACTTC.

The chain employs TRBV6-1 and TRBJ2-7; D is perhaps TRBD2 (6 bases). V dropped 2 bases and J dropped 7 bases, with 18 bases sitting between them. This CDR3 has 15 amino acids. Germline V gene sequence: CDR1 MNHNS, CDR2 SASEGT. CDR3 protein: CASSERGLPRSEQYF. DNA of the CDR3: TGTGCCAGCAGTGAACGGGGACTCCCGCGGAGTGAGCAGTACTTC.

The rearrangement links TRBV5-6 to TRBJ2-5; unclear D gene. Germline CDR1 SGHDT, CDR2 YYEEEE. The V end was cut by 0 bases, the J end by 4 bases, with 10 bases between. The CDR3 contains 14 residues. The CDR3 is CASSLAAGAETQYF. The CDR3 bases are TGTGCCAGCAGCTTGGCCGCTGGAGCAGAGACCCAGTACTTC.

The V call is TRBV6-5, the J call TRBJ1-2; TRBD1 aligns across 7 bases. Trimming cost V 7 bases and J 7 bases; bases outside gene matches: 3. The CDR3 runs 11 residues. Germline lookup yields CDR1 MNHEY and CDR2 SVGAGI. The CDR3 spells CASKGARGYTF. The CDR3 DNA reads as TGTGCCAGCAAGGGGGCGCGTGGCTACACCTTC.

Only one count was recorded for this clone. V is TRBV6-5 and J is TRBJ2-7, with D tentatively TRBD2 (5 bases). Trimming cost V 8 bases and J 0 bases, with 11 bases left between them. The CDR3 contains 13 residues. Germline V CDR1 and CDR2: MNHEY, SVGAGI. This CDR3 reads CASSGGYSYEQYF. CDR3 in DNA: TGTGCCAGCTCCGGCGGGTACTCCTACGAGCAGTACTTC.

This chain connects TRBV9 to TRBJ2-3, with D possibly being TRBD2 (6 bases). The CDR3 is made up of 17 amino acids. Trimming pared 4 bases from V and 5 bases from J, leaving 23 bases between. Germline V gives CDR1 SGDLS, CDR2 YYNGEE. In nucleotides, the CDR3 is TGTGCCAGCAGCCCATGGGACTTCCCGGCTGGTGTAGATACGCAGTATTTT. This sequence encodes CASSPWDFPAGVDTQYF.

V usage is TRBV29-1 and J usage is TRBJ2-3, with 11 bases aligning to TRBD2. V lost 6 bases, J lost 2 bases, and 4 bases stayed unmatched. The CDR3 has 14 amino acids. The germline gives CDR1 SQVTM, CDR2 ANQGSEA. The DNA of the CDR3 is TGCAGCGTGGGGACTAGCGGAATCACAGATACGCAGTATTTT. Protein product: CSVGTSGITDTQYF.

J is TRBJ1-5 and V is TRBV28, with 7 bases fitting TRBD1. The CDR3 extends over 15 amino acids. CDR1 is MDHEN, CDR2 SYDVKM, per germline. V lost 3 bases and J lost 1; bases outside the gene matches: 3. As DNA, the CDR3 is TGTGCCAGCAGTTTCTTGACAGGGAGCAATCAGCCCCAGCATTTT. Translated: CASSFLTGSNQPQHF. The variable domain in full, completed from reference TRBV28 and TRBJ1-5, reads DVKVTQSSRYLVKRTGEKVFLECVQDMDHENMFWYRQDPGLGLRLIYFSYDVKMKEKGDIPEGYSVSREKKERFSLILESASTNQTSMYLCASSFLTGSNQPQHFGDGTRLSIL.

The sample holds one count of this clone. V gene TRBV2 combines with J gene TRBJ2-1; 10 bases agree with TRBD2. V shed 4 bases, J shed 7 bases, and the junction held 7 bases outside the gene matches. CDR3 size: 15 residues. The germline gives CDR1 SNHLY, CDR2 FYNNEI. The CDR3 bases are TGTGCCAGCAGTGTAATAGCGGGAGGCGTGAATGAGCAGTTCTTC. This codes for CASSVIAGGVNEQFF.

The rearrangement joins TRBV19 to TRBJ2-5; TRBD2 matches at 9 bases. Germline CDR1 and CDR2: LNHDA and SQIVND (reference sequence). CDR3 length: 16 amino acids. The ends lost 7 bases at V and 2 bases at J; junction bases unmatched: 11. The CDR3 reads CASMRTAGGRQETQYF. CDR3 sequence (DNA): TGTGCCAGTATGCGTACCGCGGGAGGGCGGCAAGAGACCCAGTACTTC. The variable domain in full, completed from reference TRBV19 and TRBJ2-5, reads DGGITQSPKYLFRKEGQNVTLSCEQNLNHDAMYWYRQDPGQGLRLIYYSQIVNDFQKGDIAEGYSVSREKKESFPLTVTSAQKNPTAFYLCASMRTAGGRQETQYFGPGTRLLVL.

The chain uses TRBV7-3 and TRBJ2-3; weak D call: TRBD2 (5 bases). The CDR3 is 12 amino acids. Germline CDR1 SGHTA, CDR2 FQGTGA. Trimming took off 3 bases at V and 14 bases at J, with 15 bases between the two ends. The CDR3 coding sequence is TGTGCCAGCAGCTTTCCTGGACTGGATCCGTATTTT. Protein: CASSFPGLDPYF. Combining the CDR3 with reference TRBV7-3 and TRBJ2-3 gives the whole variable domain GAGVSQTPSNKVTEKGKYVELRCDPISGHTALYWYRQSLGQGPEFLIYFQGTGAADDSGLPNDRFFAVRPEGSVSTLKIQRTERGDSAVYLCASSFPGLDPYFGPGTRLTVL.

The rearrangement links TRBV7-2 to TRBJ2-1; D may be TRBD1 (5 bases). V lost 1 base and J 9 bases, leaving 13 bases between the germline ends. This CDR3 has 14 amino acids. CDR1 is SGHTA, CDR2 FQGNSA, per germline. CDR3 amino acids: CASSLVGAGGEQFF. CDR3 sequence (DNA): TGTGCCAGCAGCTTAGTTGGGGCTGGTGGTGAGCAGTTCTTC.

The rearrangement joins TRBV27 to TRBJ2-3; TRBD2 matches 7 bases. There are 17 residues in the CDR3. CDR1 MNHEY and CDR2 SMNVEV come from the germline V gene (reference sequence). With V trimmed by 3 bases and J by 0 bases, 9 bases remained unmatched. In DNA form, the CDR3 reads TGTGCCAGCAGTTTTGGGCGGGAGCCTTTTAGCACAGATACGCAGTATTTT. Translated, it gives CASSFGREPFSTDTQYF.

This chain uses TRBV6-5 with TRBJ1-1; tentative D call: TRBD1 (6 bases). V was cut by 2 bases and J by 4 bases, with 14 bases left in between. Germline lookup yields CDR1 MNHEY and CDR2 SVGAGI. CDR3 length: 15 amino acids. The CDR3 bases are TGTGCCAGCAGTTACGCAGAACAGGGTAGCACTGAAGCTTTCTTT. Its translation is CASSYAEQGSTEAFF.

The V and J genes are TRBV6-5 and TRBJ1-4; 9 bases align to TRBD1. This CDR3 spans 15 amino acids. The germline gives CDR1 MNHEY, CDR2 SVGAGI. The V and J ends lost 5 bases and 12 bases, in that order; junction bases with no gene match: 13. The CDR3 bases are TGTGCCAGCAGTCAAGGACAGGGGAGAGGGTGGGAACTGTTTTTT. Amino acids: CASSQGQGRGWELFF.

Turning to this clone: This CDR3 is also generated by other DNA sequences in the sample. The chain joins TRBV7-9 to TRBJ2-7; 10 bases match TRBD2. The CDR3 is made up of 13 amino acids. Germline V gene data show CDR1 as SEHNR and CDR2 as FQNEAQ (reference sequence). The junction had 0 bases not matched to a gene; V was cut back by 4 bases and J by 3 bases. The CDR3 bases are TGTGCCAGCAGCTCTAGCGGGAGCTACGAGCAGTACTTC. The encoded protein is CASSSSGSYEQYF.

This chain joins TRBV10-3 and TRBJ2-1; 8 nucleotides align to TRBD2. Germline V gene lookup returns CDR1 ENHRY and CDR2 SYGVKD. The trim removed 4 bases at V and 4 bases at J, leaving 3 bases unmatched. CDR3 size: 14 residues. The CDR3 protein is CAISASGPYNEQFF. The CDR3, as DNA: TGTGCCATCAGTGCTAGCGGGCCTTACAATGAGCAGTTCTTC.